Each of the 20 T cell receptor beta chains below was sequenced from the same sample in a study of T cell responses to AZD1222 COVID-19 vaccine. TCRdb's table, derived via immunoSEQ multiplex PCR, lists solely in-frame clones and lacks some. The sample carries tens of thousands of clones, just over 90% recorded once. Specimen: peripheral blood, collected 28 days after the second dose of the MenACWY control vaccine. Receptor source: an adult who received the MenACWY meningococcal vaccine as a control.

V is TRBV27 and J is TRBJ2-2; 12 positions agree with TRBD2. This CDR3 comprises 19 residues. In germline, CDR1 is MNHEY, CDR2 SMNVEV (reference sequence). V lost 5 bases and J lost 5; bases outside the gene matches: 15. The CDR3 loop reads CASSPSLAGGPSRTGELFF. The CDR3 DNA follows: TGTGCCAGCAGTCCGTCCCTAGCGGGAGGGCCCTCCAGGACCGGGGAGCTGTTTTTT.

The chain recombines TRBV5-1 with TRBJ2-7; D remains ambiguous. The CDR3 loop spans 13 amino acids. The V end was cut by 4 bases, the J end by 2 bases, with 10 bases between. CDR1 SGHRS and CDR2 YFSETQ come from the germline V gene. The CDR3: CASSKSQTYEQYF. The CDR3 nucleotides are TGCGCCAGCAGCAAGTCACAGACCTACGAGCAGTACTTC.

This clone appeared a single time. The chain combines TRBV15 with TRBJ1-5, with TRBD1 identical over 7 bases. The CDR3 spans 14 residues. V shed 3 bases, J shed 5 bases, and the junction held 4 bases outside the gene matches. From germline, CDR1 is LNHNV and CDR2 YYDKDF (reference sequence). The DNA of the CDR3 is TGTGCCACCAGCAGCGGGACAGAGTATCAGCCCCAGCATTTT. Protein product: CATSSGTEYQPQHF.

The chain uses TRBV7-2 and TRBJ2-5, with 7 bases that match TRBD1. With 4 bases clipped from V and 5 bases from J, the junction kept 7 bases outside the gene matches. The CDR3 contains 14 residues. Germline CDR1 SGHTA, CDR2 FQGNSA. CDR3 in amino acids: CASSSRQGRETQYF. In DNA form, the CDR3 reads TGTGCCAGCAGCTCCCGACAGGGCCGGGAGACCCAGTACTTC.

The chain recombines TRBV5-1 with TRBJ1-2; TRBD1 agrees at 10 bases. In germline, CDR1 is SGHRS, CDR2 YFSETQ. CDR3 length: 15 amino acids. V lost 3 bases to trimming and J lost 7 bases; unmatched junction nucleotides: 9. CDR3 DNA sequence: TGCGCCAGCAGCTCGTCGACAGGGGGCGCAAGTGGCTACACCTTC. Its protein product is CASSSSTGGASGYTF.

The chain carries TRBV11-2 and TRBJ1-1, with no clear D. CDR3 length equals 11 residues. V was cut by 5 bases and J by 5 bases, with 6 bases left in between. Germline CDR1 reads SGHAT; CDR2 reads FQNNGV. Here the CDR3 DNA reads TGTGCCAGCAGCCGTCGTACTGAAGCTTTCTTT. Translated, it gives CASSRRTEAFF.

This clone was counted only a few times. The genes are TRBV6-2 or TRBV6-3 and TRBJ2-7; TRBD2 aligns across 10 bases. From germline, CDR1 is MNHEY and CDR2 SVGEGT. CDR3 length: 14 amino acids. V lost 6 bases and J lost 0; bases outside the gene matches: 2. The CDR3 reads CASSEREGSYEQYF. The DNA of the CDR3 is TGTGCCAGCAGCGAGCGGGAGGGCTCCTACGAGCAGTACTTC.

The chain uses TRBV4-1 and TRBJ2-1; 7 positions match TRBD2. Germline trimming cut 4 bases from V and 6 bases from J; bases unmatched to any gene: 12. This CDR3 has 16 residues. Germline V gene sequence: CDR1 MGHRA, CDR2 YSYEKL. The CDR3 region has the DNA TGCGCCAGCAGCCCGCAACTAGCGCTGAGTGGCAATGAGCAGTTCTTC. Amino acid sequence: CASSPQLALSGNEQFF.

The chain couples TRBV18 to TRBJ1-5; 9 bases map to TRBD1. CDR1 is KGHSH and CDR2 is LQKENI in the germline V gene. V was pared by 8 bases and J by 5 bases, with 4 bases of the junction left unmatched. This CDR3 contains 13 residues. CDR3 DNA: TGTGCCAGCGGACAGGGGCCGGATCAGCCCCAGCATTTT. Its protein is CASGQGPDQPQHF. Variable domain in full (rest from reference TRBV18 and TRBJ1-5): NAGVMQNPRHLVRRRGQEARLRCSPMKGHSHVYWYRQLPEEGLKFMVYLQKENIIDESGMPKERFSAEFPKEGPSILRIQQVVRGDSAAYFCASGQGPDQPQHFGDGTRLSIL.

This clone appeared a few times. The chain is built from TRBV27 and TRBJ2-2; D is unresolved. The CDR3 contains 14 residues. Trimming took 5 bases from V and 7 from J, leaving 14 bases between them. Germline CDR1 and CDR2: MNHEY and SMNVEV (reference sequence). The CDR3 sequence is CASSAVGLGGELFF. The DNA of the CDR3 is TGTGCCAGCAGTGCCGTCGGGTTGGGCGGGGAGCTGTTTTTT.

The V call is TRBV5-4, the J call TRBJ2-1, with a weak D call TRBD2 (6 bases). The CDR3 is made up of 15 amino acids. Deletions cut 1 base from V and 10 bases from J, with 18 bases between. CDR1 is SGHNT, CDR2 YYREEE, per germline (reference sequence). The CDR3 DNA reads as TGTGCCAGCAGCTTGTCCGGGAGTCATCCACAGGAGCAGTTCTTC. Amino acids: CASSLSGSHPQEQFF. The whole variable domain, remainder taken from reference TRBV5-4 and TRBJ2-1, is ETGVTQSPTHLIKTRGQQVTLRCSSQSGHNTVSWYQQALGQGPQFIFQYYREEENGRGNFPPRFSGLQFPNYSSELNVNALELDDSALYLCASSLSGSHPQEQFFGPGTRLTVL.

This clone occurred once. J is TRBJ1-2 and V is TRBV6-5, with unresolved D. V lost 2 bases to trimming and J lost 4 bases, with 14 bases between them. Germline-derived CDR1 and CDR2 are MNHEY and SVGAGI. The CDR3 spans 15 residues. The CDR3 loop reads CASSYKAVRGYGYTF. The CDR3 nucleotides read TGTGCCAGCAGTTACAAGGCCGTGCGTGGCTATGGCTACACCTTC.

The V and J genes are TRBV29-1 and TRBJ1-2, with D possibly being TRBD1 (5 bases). CDR1 and CDR2 (germline): SQVTM, ANQGSEA. V lost 6 bases, J lost 2 bases, and 13 bases lay in between. The CDR3 has 13 residues. CDR3 loop: CSVATALNYGYTF. The CDR3 coding sequence is TGCAGCGTGGCGACAGCCTTAAACTATGGCTACACCTTC.

In DNA, the CDR3 is TGTGCCAGCAGTGTCGAGGCCCGAGAGACCCAGTACTTC. Its translation: CASSVEARETQYF. The chain uses TRBV2 and TRBJ2-5; no definite D call. Looked up from germline, CDR1 is SNHLY and CDR2 is FYNNEI. CDR3 length: 13 amino acids. The ends were cut back, 4 bases at V and 4 bases at J, with 10 bases in the middle.

V and J are TRBV3-1 (or the pseudogene TRBV3-2) and TRBJ2-2; 11 positions agree with TRBD2. CDR3 length: 18 amino acids. Germline trimming cut 3 bases from V and 5 bases from J; bases unmatched to any gene: 11. Germline lookup yields CDR1 LGHDT and CDR2 YNNKEL (reference sequence). The CDR3: CASSHRRGTSGGTGELFF. The DNA for the CDR3 is TGTGCCAGCAGCCATCGGAGGGGGACTAGCGGCGGGACCGGGGAGCTGTTTTTT.

This chain uses TRBV10-1 with TRBJ2-2, with a possible D match to TRBD1 (6 bases). This CDR3 spans 16 amino acids. Trimming shortened V by 6 bases and J by 7 bases, and 21 bases separated the two germline ends. Germline V gene data show CDR1 as WNHNN and CDR2 as SYGVQD (reference sequence). CDR3 residues: CASSARGSERGGELFF. Here the CDR3 DNA reads TGCGCCAGCAGCGCCAGGGGCAGCGAGAGGGGCGGGGAGCTGTTTTTT.

The chain combines TRBV7-8 with TRBJ1-6, with 10 positions matching TRBD1. This CDR3 is 16 amino acids long. Trimming cost V 5 bases and J 6 bases; bases outside gene matches: 7. In germline, CDR1 is SGHVS, CDR2 FQNEAQ. The CDR3 here is CASSNPGQGINSPLHF. The CDR3 DNA follows: TGTGCCAGCAGCAACCCGGGACAGGGGATTAATTCACCCCTCCACTTT. The full variable domain, with the rest looked up from reference TRBV7-8 and TRBJ1-6, is GAGVSQSPRYKVAKRGQDVALRCDPISGHVSLFWYQQALGQGPEFLTYFQNEAQLDKSGLPSDRFFAERPEGSVSTLKIQRTQQEDSAVYLCASSNPGQGINSPLHFGNGTRLTVT.

There are a few counts of this clone. CDR3 protein: CASSYGDTEAFF. In nucleotides, the CDR3 is TGTGCCAGCAGTTATGGAGACACTGAAGCTTTCTTT. The chain joins TRBV6-5 to TRBJ1-1; D remains unclear. The CDR3 sequence is 12 residues long. Trimming shortened V by 3 bases and J by 3 bases, and 5 bases separated the two germline ends. Germline V lookup: CDR1 MNHEY, CDR2 SVGAGI.

This clone occurred a few times. The chain has TRBV27 and TRBJ2-4; no reliable D call. The CDR3 has 13 amino acids. Per germline, CDR1 MNHEY and CDR2 SMNVEV (reference sequence). The V and J ends lost 5 bases and 6 bases respectively, with 11 bases between them. CDR3 nucleotide sequence: TGTGCCAGCAGTCCCAAGGACCGAAACATTCAGTACTTC. It is translated as CASSPKDRNIQYF.

The chain links TRBV19 to TRBJ2-1; no definite D call. Germline-derived CDR1 and CDR2 are LNHDA and SQIVND (reference sequence). CDR3 length equals 13 residues. V shed 6 bases and J shed 10 bases, with 16 bases lying between them. CDR3: CASREPGKPEQFF. CDR3 coding DNA: TGTGCCAGTAGGGAACCTGGGAAACCCGAGCAGTTCTTC.